This entry concerns a single T cell receptor beta chain. The data derive from a study of blood T cell repertoires in COVID-19. Background on the study: The United States, Italy and Spain provided the acute and convalescent COVID-19 samples. T cells, B-cell-depleted T cells, or PBMCs provided the cDNA or gDNA that served as material.

Original handling: Reference gene primer amplification gave estimated nucleated cell counts. Sequenced by immunoSEQ multiplex PCR; TCRdb stores in-frame clones only, minus some. The D gene and trimming were derived from the DNA, and the V and J assignments and clone size from that table. Of approximately 670,000 clones in the sample, 70% to 90% were seen once. There are 15 residues in the CDR3. Per germline, CDR1 SGHRS and CDR2 YFSETQ. Trimming at V came to 2 bases and at J to 5 bases, leaving 7 bases not matched to a gene. The sequence came from a woman under 30 with acute or convalescent COVID-19. The V gene is TRBV5-1, the J gene TRBJ2-5, with TRBD2 matching 9 bases. Sequenced sample: peripheral blood. This CDR3 reads CASSFGGGAGETQYF. CDR3 DNA sequence: TGCGCCAGCAGCTTCGGCGGGGGGGCCGGGGAGACCCAGTACTTC.